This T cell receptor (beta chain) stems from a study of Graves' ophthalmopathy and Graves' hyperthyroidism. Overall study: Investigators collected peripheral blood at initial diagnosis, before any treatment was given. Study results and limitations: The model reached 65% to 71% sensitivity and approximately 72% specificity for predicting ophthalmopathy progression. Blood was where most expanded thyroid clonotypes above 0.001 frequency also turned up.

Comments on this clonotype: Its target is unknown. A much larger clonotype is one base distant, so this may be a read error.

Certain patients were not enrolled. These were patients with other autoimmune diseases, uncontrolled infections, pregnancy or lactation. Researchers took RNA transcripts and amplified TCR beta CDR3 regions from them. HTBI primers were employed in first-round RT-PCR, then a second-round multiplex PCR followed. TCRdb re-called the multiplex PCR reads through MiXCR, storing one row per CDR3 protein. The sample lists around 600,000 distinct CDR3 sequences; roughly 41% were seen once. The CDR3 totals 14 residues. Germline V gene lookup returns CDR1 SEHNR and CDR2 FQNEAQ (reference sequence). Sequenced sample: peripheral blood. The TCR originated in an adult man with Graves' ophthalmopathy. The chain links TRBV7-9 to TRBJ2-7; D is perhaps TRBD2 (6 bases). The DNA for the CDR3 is TGTGCCAGCAGCTTAGAGTATGAGGCGGGAAGGCAGTGCTTC. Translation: CASSLEYEAGRQCF. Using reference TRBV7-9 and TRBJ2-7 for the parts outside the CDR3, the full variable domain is DTGVSQNPRHKITKRGQNVTFRCDPISEHNRLYWYRQTLGQGPEFLTYFQNEAQLEKSRLLSDRFSAERPKGSFSTLEIQRTEQGDSAMYLCASSLEYEAGRQCFGPGTRLTVT.